This T cell receptor (beta chain) was sequenced for a study of T cell repertoires in cytomegalovirus infection. Study information: Based on public TCR beta signatures, there were indications of CMV infection and of a matching HLA type.

The study, taken as a whole, reports: In two of eight donors, the top clonotype was HLA-C-restricted CMV-specific. Carriers of CMV and the relevant HLA type were discriminated by public TCR beta frequency.

This clonotype has a count of ten or more. The antigen remains undetermined. V lost 5 bases, J lost 2 bases, and 1 base stayed unmatched. The CDR3 is made up of 13 amino acids. CDR1 SEHNR and CDR2 FQNEAQ come from the germline V gene (reference sequence). TCRdb re-called the reads with MiXCR, one entry per CDR3 protein. The sample holds 560,000 or so distinct CDR3 sequences; approximately 15% are singletons and the top ten take approximately 24%. The V and J genes are TRBV7-9 and TRBJ2-7; 9 bases are a match to TRBD2. Sequenced material: CD8+ T cells from PBMCs. This sequence originates from a human donor in good health (CMV status not recorded). Some clones in this sample may be carry-over from other donors' samples. In DNA form, the CDR3 reads TGTGCCAGCAGCCCTAGCGGGACCTACGAGCAGTACTTC. It codes for CASSPSGTYEQYF.